The 15 T cell receptor beta chains below come from one sample, sequenced in a study of blood T cell repertoires in COVID-19 (dated by TCRdb to about 2020). The library was generated by the immunoSEQ multiplex PCR assay. TCRdb limited this immuneACCESS table to in-frame rearrangements with V and J called. A share of clones is missing; checked studies link under half to unresolved V genes, and the rest is unexplained. In all, the sample holds 300,000 to 350,000 clones, and about 89% of those were seen once. Roughly 6% of the sample goes to the ten largest clones. Material for sequencing was peripheral blood. These TCRs come from a woman aged 45-65 years with COVID-19, enrolled during active disease.

V and J are TRBV18 and TRBJ1-1, with TRBD1 identical over 10 bases. Germline V gene lookup returns CDR1 KGHSH and CDR2 LQKENI. This CDR3 is 18 amino acids long. J gave up 0 bases and V 3 bases, and 10 bases lay outside the gene matches. The CDR3 loop is CASSPSGTGVPMNTEAFF. DNA for the CDR3: TGTGCCAGCTCACCCTCTGGGACAGGGGTTCCGATGAACACTGAAGCTTTCTTT.

This chain joins TRBV5-6 and TRBJ2-7; tentatively, D is TRBD2 (6 bases). This CDR3 has 14 residues. The ends were cut back, 1 base at V and 3 bases at J, with 11 bases in the middle. The germline V gene encodes CDR1 SGHDT and CDR2 YYEEEE. CDR3 sequence reads: CASSLRDSSYEQYF. CDR3 DNA sequence: TGTGCCAGCAGCTTGCGGGACTCAAGCTACGAGCAGTACTTC.

The chain employs TRBV18 and TRBJ1-1, with 8 bases lining up with TRBD1. There are 12 residues in the CDR3. Per the germline V gene, CDR1 is KGHSH and CDR2 is LQKENI. The V segment lost 5 bases and the J segment 7 bases; nucleotides outside the gene matches: 3. Here the CDR3 reads CASSADRGEAFF. Written as DNA, the CDR3 is TGTGCCAGCTCAGCTGACAGGGGTGAAGCTTTCTTT. The whole variable domain, remainder taken from reference TRBV18 and TRBJ1-1, is NAGVMQNPRHLVRRRGQEARLRCSPMKGHSHVYWYRQLPEEGLKFMVYLQKENIIDESGMPKERFSAEFPKEGPSILRIQQVVRGDSAAYFCASSADRGEAFFGQGTRLTVV.

Notes on this clone: Other DNA sequences in this specimen translate into the identical CDR3. The CDR3 sequence is CASSPRLAGGGEQFF. CDR3 nucleotides: TGTGCCAGCAGCCCCAGACTAGCGGGAGGAGGTGAGCAGTTCTTC. The gene calls are TRBV11-3 and TRBJ2-1; 13 nucleotides align to TRBD2. V was clipped by 5 bases and J by 9 bases; unmatched bases: 7. This CDR3 contains 15 residues. Germline V gene data show CDR1 as SGHNT and CDR2 as YENEEA.

The chain recombines TRBV3-1 (or the pseudogene TRBV3-2) with TRBJ2-1; D may be TRBD1 (6 bases). CDR1 and CDR2 from the germline V gene are LGHDT and YNNKEL (reference sequence). Trimming cost V 2 bases and J 7 bases, with 12 bases left between them. This CDR3 is 14 amino acids long. The CDR3 DNA sequence: TGTGCCAGCAGCCAACTCCCCACAGGGAATGAGCAGTTCTTC. It codes for CASSQLPTGNEQFF.

The chain is built from TRBV3-1 (or the pseudogene TRBV3-2) and TRBJ2-1; 7 nucleotides match TRBD2. V was pared by 4 bases and J by 8 bases, with 11 bases of the junction left unmatched. The CDR3 contains 15 residues. Germline V gene sequence: CDR1 LGHDT, CDR2 YNNKEL (reference sequence). CDR3 in amino acids: CASSPDGGRDHEQFF. CDR3 nucleotide sequence: TGTGCCAGCAGCCCCGATGGGGGGAGGGACCATGAGCAGTTCTTC.

This clone was observed a handful of times. The V and J genes are TRBV5-1 and TRBJ1-1; TRBD1 agrees at 10 bases. The ends lost 0 bases at V and 5 bases at J; junction bases unmatched: 7. CDR1 and CDR2 from the germline V gene are SGHRS and YFSETQ. The CDR3 is made up of 16 amino acids. The CDR3 DNA follows: TGCGCCAGCAGCTTGGCCCCCGGGACAGGGGAAACTGAAGCTTTCTTT. Amino acids: CASSLAPGTGETEAFF.

The rearrangement links TRBV7-9 to TRBJ2-1; maybe TRBD1 (6 bases). The V and J ends lost 6 bases and 0 bases respectively, with 21 bases between them. Germline V gives CDR1 SEHNR, CDR2 FQNEAQ (reference sequence). The CDR3 runs to 18 residues. The CDR3: CASSSGSGGWSSYNEQFF. As DNA, the CDR3 is TGTGCCAGCAGTTCTGGTAGTGGGGGCTGGAGCTCCTACAATGAGCAGTTCTTC.

This clone was observed a handful of times. CDR3 sequence (DNA): TGTGCCAGCAGCGACGAAACTACAGGGGCGGCACCACCCCTCCACTTT. Its protein product is CASSDETTGAAPPLHF. The chain is built from TRBV6-2 or TRBV6-3 and TRBJ1-6, with TRBD1 matching 7 bases. The CDR3 length is 16 residues. Germline V CDR1 and CDR2: MNHEY, SVGEGT. V was pared by 6 bases and J by 11 bases, with 16 bases of the junction left unmatched.

The chain employs TRBV18 and TRBJ2-7; D is uncertain. This CDR3 is built from 11 residues. The V gene lost 3 bases and the J gene lost 5 bases, with 5 bases spanning the gap. Looked up from germline, CDR1 is KGHSH and CDR2 is LQKENI. The CDR3 coding sequence is TGTGCCAGCTCACCTCAGAACGAGCAGTACTTC. This gives the protein CASSPQNEQYF.

The chain is built from TRBV5-4 and TRBJ2-1; 10 bases align to TRBD1. The junction had 7 bases not matched to a gene; V was cut back by 0 bases and J by 4 bases. The CDR3 length is 17 residues. CDR1 is SGHNT, CDR2 YYREEE, per germline (reference sequence). The CDR3 here is CASSLVPTGGRYNEQFF. DNA of the CDR3: TGTGCCAGCAGCTTGGTCCCGACAGGGGGCAGATACAATGAGCAGTTCTTC.

The genes are TRBV12-5 and TRBJ2-1; 14 bases are a match to TRBD2. The CDR3 has 15 amino acids. V trimming: 3 bases; J trimming: 7 bases; junction bases outside the gene matches: 2. CDR1 and CDR2 from the germline V gene are LGHNT and FRNRAP. CDR3: CASGFGTSGSNEQFF. In DNA, the CDR3 is TGTGCTAGTGGTTTCGGGACTAGCGGGAGTAATGAGCAGTTCTTC.

The rearrangement uses TRBV27 and TRBJ2-1; TRBD2 might be the D (5 bases). V was cut by 4 bases and J by 0 bases, with 10 bases left in between. The CDR3 spans 15 residues. Germline V gives CDR1 MNHEY, CDR2 SMNVEV (reference sequence). This CDR3 reads CASSSLASSYNEQFF. The CDR3 region has the DNA TGTGCCAGCAGTTCCTTAGCGAGCTCCTACAATGAGCAGTTCTTC.

This clone was seen more than once but under ten times. The V and J genes are TRBV7-2 and TRBJ1-6; 8 bases match TRBD1. Per germline, CDR1 SGHTA and CDR2 FQGNSA. Losses at the gene ends were 5 bases for V and 9 bases for J; bases not matched to a gene: 9. The CDR3 sequence is 15 residues long. CDR3 amino acids: CASSTAGTGASPLHF. Here the CDR3 DNA reads TGTGCCAGCAGCACAGCCGGGACAGGAGCTTCACCCCTCCACTTT.

CDR3 DNA sequence: TGTGCCAGCAGCCCGTCTTCCGGGGAGTGGAATGAGCAGTTCTTC. Its translation is CASSPSSGEWNEQFF. The genes are TRBV11-2 and TRBJ2-1; the D gene is possibly TRBD2 (5 bases). CDR3 length: 15 residues. V lost 5 bases, J lost 7 bases, and 18 bases lay in between. Germline V gene data show CDR1 as SGHAT and CDR2 as FQNNGV. The variable domain in full, with the rest retrieved from reference TRBV11-2 and TRBJ2-1, is EAGVAQSPRYKIIEKRQSVAFWCNPISGHATLYWYQQILGQGPKLLIQFQNNGVVDDSQLPKDRFSAERLKGVDSTLKIQPAKLEDSAVYLCASSPSSGEWNEQFFGPGTRLTVL.